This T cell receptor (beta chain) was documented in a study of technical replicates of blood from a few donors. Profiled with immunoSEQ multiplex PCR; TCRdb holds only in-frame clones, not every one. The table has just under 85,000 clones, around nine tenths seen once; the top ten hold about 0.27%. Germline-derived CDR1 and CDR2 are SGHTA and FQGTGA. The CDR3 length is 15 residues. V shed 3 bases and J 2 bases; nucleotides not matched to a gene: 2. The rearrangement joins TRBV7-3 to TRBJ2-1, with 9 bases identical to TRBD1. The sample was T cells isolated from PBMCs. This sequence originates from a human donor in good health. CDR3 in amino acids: CASSFRTGAYNEQFF. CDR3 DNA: TGTGCCAGCAGCTTTAGGACAGGGGCCTACAATGAGCAGTTCTTC.